These 29 T cell receptor beta chains share one sample of origin, sequenced in a study of CD8 T cell repertoires and HIV-1 epitope variants. This table comes from immunoSEQ multiplex PCR, and its TCRdb copy is limited to in-frame clones, with some not included. The profile shows about 95,000 clones, roughly four fifths of them singletons. Sequencing was performed on uncultured baseline CD8+ T cells from peripheral blood mononuclear cells (PBMCs). These TCRs come from a male donor with HIV.

The chain employs TRBV6-5 and TRBJ2-3; D is unclear. Germline V lookup: CDR1 MNHEY, CDR2 SVGAGI. Trimming shortened V by 5 bases and J by 0 bases, and 9 bases separated the two germline ends. This CDR3 contains 14 residues. The CDR3 loop reads CASSPISSTDTQYF. CDR3 nucleotides: TGTGCCAGCAGTCCCATCAGTAGCACAGATACGCAGTATTTT.

This clone appeared a single time. V usage is TRBV7-6 and J usage is TRBJ1-1, with 12 bases that match TRBD1. The trim removed 2 bases at V and 8 bases at J, leaving 3 bases unmatched. The CDR3 length is 14 residues. Per the germline V gene, CDR1 is SGHVS and CDR2 is FNYEAQ. The CDR3 protein is CASSLTGTGGEAFF. CDR3 coding DNA: TGTGCCAGCAGCTTAACCGGGACAGGGGGCGAAGCTTTCTTT.

This clone has a handful of counts. The chain combines TRBV2 with TRBJ2-1; D is possibly TRBD2 (6 bases). CDR3 length: 14 residues. The germline CDR1 and CDR2 sequences are SNHLY and FYNNEI. Trimming shortened V by 6 bases and J by 5 bases, and 14 bases separated the two germline ends. The CDR3 nucleotides read TGTGCCAGCAGCACTAGCACCCTGGACAATGAGCAGTTCTTC. This sequence encodes CASSTSTLDNEQFF.

In this sample, this clone turned up a few times. CDR3 bases: TGTGCCAGCAGTCCCATGACCTTAACACGGGCGAGCTCCTATAATTCACCCCTCCACTTT. It specifies CASSPMTLTRASSYNSPLHF. This chain joins TRBV27 and TRBJ1-6; no firm D call. The germline V and J ends were trimmed by 5 bases and 0 bases, with 23 bases remaining between them. The germline gives CDR1 MNHEY, CDR2 SMNVEV (reference sequence). The CDR3 runs 20 residues.

V usage is TRBV5-1 and J usage is TRBJ2-7, with D possibly matching TRBD2 (6 bases). This CDR3 region has 15 residues. CDR1 is SGHRS and CDR2 is YFSETQ in the germline V gene. V gave up 1 base and J gave up 5 bases, with 16 bases separating them. CDR3 DNA: TGCGCCAGCAGCTTGCGTCCGGGGTGGGGGGACGAGCAGTACTTC. Translation: CASSLRPGWGDEQYF.

This clone rates as medium-sized. The chain carries TRBV4-3 and TRBJ2-1; D possibly corresponds to TRBD2 (5 bases). The V end was cut by 1 base, the J end by 8 bases, with 21 bases between. The CDR3 consists of 17 residues. Looked up from germline, CDR1 is LGHNA and CDR2 is YSLEER. CDR3 coding DNA: TGCGCCAGCAGCCAAGCCCCCCTACCACTAGATCTAGATGAGCAGTTCTTC. Protein sequence: CASSQAPLPLDLDEQFF.

The chain recombines TRBV6-1 with TRBJ1-4; D possibly corresponds to TRBD1 (6 bases). V lost 1 base to trimming and J lost 1 base, with 7 bases between them. Germline V gene sequence: CDR1 MNHNS, CDR2 SASEGT. The CDR3 runs to 15 residues. The DNA for the CDR3 is TGTGCCAGCAGTGAAGACAGGGTAACTAATGAAAAACTGTTTTTT. It codes for CASSEDRVTNEKLFF.

This chain joins TRBV4-3 and TRBJ1-1; D unresolved. Germline V lookup: CDR1 LGHNA, CDR2 YSLEER. Trimming left V 1 base short and J 8 bases short, with 11 bases between. The CDR3 has 13 amino acids. The CDR3 reads CASSQGGLREAFF. CDR3 in DNA: TGCGCCAGCAGCCAAGGGGGTTTGAGGGAAGCTTTCTTT.

This clone has only one observation. The V gene is TRBV7-9, the J gene TRBJ2-5; D not certain. This CDR3 region has 15 residues. V was shortened by 0 bases and J by 5 bases, with 13 bases between the two germline ends. Germline lookup yields CDR1 SEHNR and CDR2 FQNEAQ (reference sequence). CDR3 in DNA: TGTGCCAGCAGCTTAGCGCTCCTGGGCAGGGAGACCCAGTACTTC. It codes for CASSLALLGRETQYF.

V and J are TRBV11-1 and TRBJ1-2; D remains unclear. This CDR3 region has 13 residues. Germline CDR1 SGHAT, CDR2 FQDESV (reference sequence). Between the trimmed V and J ends, which lost 3 bases and 3 bases, there was a span of 8 bases. The DNA for the CDR3 is TGTGCCAGCAGCTTTACGGGAGACTATGGCTACACCTTC. It specifies CASSFTGDYGYTF.

V gene TRBV5-4 combines with J gene TRBJ2-1; D is uncertain. The V gene lost 2 bases and the J gene lost 5 bases, with 11 bases spanning the gap. This CDR3 is 14 amino acids long. Looked up from germline, CDR1 is SGHNT and CDR2 is YYREEE (reference sequence). CDR3 nucleotide sequence: TGTGCCAGCAGCTTTCGGACGGGCCACAATGAGCAGTTCTTC. Its protein is CASSFRTGHNEQFF.

This chain links TRBV5-1 with TRBJ2-3; perhaps TRBD2 as D (6 bases). Deletions cut 3 bases from V and 2 bases from J, with 10 bases between. CDR1 and CDR2 (germline): SGHRS, YFSETQ. CDR3 length equals 14 residues. CDR3 protein: CASSSLAPTDTQYF. The DNA of the CDR3 is TGCGCCAGCAGCTCACTAGCTCCCACAGATACGCAGTATTTT.

The rearrangement uses TRBV6-5 and TRBJ1-2; D ambiguous. In germline, CDR1 is MNHEY, CDR2 SVGAGI. Trimming took 5 bases from V and 4 from J, leaving 14 bases between them. The CDR3 contains 14 residues. Here the CDR3 DNA reads TGTGCCAGCAGTGCCGGGTCCTCCGCCTATGGCTACACCTTC. This sequence encodes CASSAGSSAYGYTF.

The rearrangement joins TRBV15 to TRBJ2-3; D uncertain. This CDR3 has 14 amino acids. The germline V gene encodes CDR1 LNHNV and CDR2 YYDKDF (reference sequence). V gave up 1 base and J gave up 2 bases, with 7 bases separating them. The CDR3 loop reads CATSRVFATDTQYF. In DNA, the CDR3 is TGTGCCACCAGCAGAGTATTCGCCACAGATACGCAGTATTTT.

V and J are TRBV29-1 and TRBJ2-1; 7 positions match TRBD2. Germline loops: CDR1 SQVTM, CDR2 ANQGSEA. The CDR3 sequence is 14 residues long. Trimming took 3 bases from V and 6 from J; bases not matched to a gene: 8. CDR3 nucleotides: TGCAGCGTTGATGGGGGGAGGGCTCTCAATGAGCAGTTCTTC. Translating gives CSVDGGRALNEQFF.

The chain carries TRBV7-9 and TRBJ1-3; D is ambiguous. Trimming removed 1 base at V and 3 bases at J, with 16 bases between. CDR3 length: 17 residues. CDR1 and CDR2 from the germline V gene are SEHNR and FQNEAQ (reference sequence). CDR3 loop: CASSLDRGSYIGNTIYF. As DNA, the CDR3 is TGTGCCAGCAGCTTAGACCGGGGAAGTTATATTGGAAACACCATATATTTT.

This chain connects TRBV7-2 to TRBJ1-1; D remains unclear. The germline V and J ends were trimmed by 5 bases and 2 bases, with 15 bases remaining between them. The germline V gene has CDR1 SGHTA and CDR2 FQGNSA. The CDR3 loop spans 15 amino acids. The CDR3 nucleotides read TGTGCCAGCAGCCCACACGGGCAGTTAAACACTGAAGCTTTCTTT. Encoded protein: CASSPHGQLNTEAFF.

The V call is TRBV4-3, the J call TRBJ2-3; the match to TRBD2 covers 11 bases. In germline, CDR1 is LGHNA, CDR2 YSLEER. The J segment lost 4 bases and the V segment lost 4 bases, leaving 4 bases of the junction unmatched. The length of the CDR3 is 15 residues. CDR3 in DNA: TGCGCCAGCAGCCTTAGCGGGGGGGCCCCAGATACGCAGTATTTT. It encodes CASSLSGGAPDTQYF.

This clone was picked up a small number of times. The chain joins TRBV6-1 to TRBJ1-1, with D unclear. V gave up 5 bases and J gave up 4 bases, with 8 bases separating them. Germline V gives CDR1 MNHNS, CDR2 SASEGT. The CDR3 totals 12 residues. CDR3 loop: CASSREGTEAFF. The CDR3 nucleotides are TGTGCCAGCAGTCGCGAAGGCACTGAAGCTTTCTTT.

As regards this clone: The same CDR3 also results from other DNA sequences found in this sample. J is TRBJ1-2 and V is TRBV6-5, with D perhaps TRBD1 (5 bases). Trimming took off 6 bases at V and 1 base at J, with 9 bases between the two ends. The CDR3 is 13 residues long. Germline V lookup: CDR1 MNHEY, CDR2 SVGAGI. This chain's CDR3 is CASSRQINYGYTF. The CDR3 DNA sequence: TGTGCCAGCAGCCGACAGATTAACTATGGCTACACCTTC.

CDR3 in amino acids: CASSPDSYTGELFF. The CDR3 DNA reads as TGTGCCAGCAGCCCGGACAGCTACACCGGGGAGCTGTTTTTT. V gene TRBV7-6 combines with J gene TRBJ2-2, with a tentative D call TRBD1 (6 bases). CDR3 length equals 14 residues. CDR1 and CDR2 from the germline V gene are SGHVS and FNYEAQ. V was shortened by 5 bases and J by 3 bases, with 10 bases between the two germline ends.

The rearrangement uses TRBV9 and TRBJ2-3; D remains ambiguous. Germline values: CDR1 SGDLS, CDR2 YYNGEE. V was trimmed by 2 bases and J by 2 bases, leaving 6 bases between them. The CDR3 sequence is 13 residues long. CDR3 bases: TGTGCCAGCAGCGTGTCTCACACAGATACGCAGTATTTT. Amino acid sequence: CASSVSHTDTQYF.

Notes on this clone: Other DNA sequences of this sample code for an identical CDR3. The chain combines TRBV19 with TRBJ2-7, with D possibly called TRBD1 or TRBD2 (5 bases each). V lost 4 bases and J 0 bases, leaving 10 bases between the germline ends. This CDR3 contains 14 residues. Germline assignment: CDR1 LNHDA and CDR2 SQIVND (reference sequence). In nucleotides, the CDR3 is TGTGCCAGTAGTACTGGGACGGTCTCCTACGAGCAGTACTTC. Amino acid sequence: CASSTGTVSYEQYF. Filled out from reference TRBV19 and TRBJ2-7, the complete variable domain reads DGGITQSPKYLFRKEGQNVTLSCEQNLNHDAMYWYRQDPGQGLRLIYYSQIVNDFQKGDIAEGYSVSREKKESFPLTVTSAQKNPTAFYLCASSTGTVSYEQYFGPGTRLTVT.

The chain links TRBV28 to TRBJ2-7; 10 nucleotides agree with TRBD2. Germline loops: CDR1 MDHEN, CDR2 SYDVKM. The CDR3 is made up of 13 amino acids. The J segment lost 5 bases and the V segment lost 6 bases, leaving 4 bases of the junction unmatched. The CDR3 DNA follows: TGTGCCAGCAGAGCTAGCGGGAGTAACGAGCAGTACTTC. Its translation: CASRASGSNEQYF.

There are a few counts of this clone. The rearrangement links TRBV7-9 to TRBJ2-3; TRBD2 might be the D (6 bases). The CDR3 sequence is 15 residues long. The germline gives CDR1 SEHNR, CDR2 FQNEAQ (reference sequence). The V end was cut by 0 bases, the J end by 2 bases, with 9 bases between. The CDR3 DNA is TGTGCCAGCAGCTTAGCGGGAGGCCCCACAGATACGCAGTATTTT. Residues: CASSLAGGPTDTQYF.

The rearrangement links TRBV6-1 to TRBJ2-7; D is possibly TRBD2 (6 bases). CDR3 size: 13 residues. V was cut by 5 bases and J by 4 bases, with 12 bases left in between. Germline CDR1 is MNHNS and CDR2 is SASEGT. In nucleotides, the CDR3 is TGTGCCAGCAGTAGAGAGAGCGGGTACGAGCAGTACTTC. Translation: CASSRESGYEQYF.

The rearrangement uses TRBV5-1 and TRBJ1-3; D is unclear. The CDR3 is made up of 16 amino acids. V was clipped by 2 bases and J by 0 bases, with 12 bases between them. Germline V gene sequence: CDR1 SGHRS, CDR2 YFSETQ. The CDR3 coding sequence is TGCGCCAGCAGCTTCCGGGAGAACTACTCTGGAAACACCATATATTTT. Its protein product is CASSFRENYSGNTIYF.

The chain combines TRBV28 with TRBJ2-5, with TRBD2 matching 13 bases. V lost 6 bases, J lost 4 bases, and 8 bases stayed unmatched. This CDR3 spans 16 amino acids. Germline V gene data show CDR1 as MDHEN and CDR2 as SYDVKM. The CDR3: CASSPGLAGAGETQYF. DNA of the CDR3: TGTGCCAGCAGCCCCGGACTAGCGGGAGCGGGAGAGACCCAGTACTTC.

The rearrangement uses TRBV5-4 and TRBJ1-5; D is ambiguous. This CDR3 contains 14 residues. V was trimmed by 0 bases and J by 4 bases, leaving 8 bases between them. CDR1 is SGHNT and CDR2 is YYREEE in the germline V gene (reference sequence). CDR3 sequence reads: CASSLAGMNQPQHF. Written as DNA, the CDR3 is TGTGCCAGCAGCTTGGCGGGTATGAATCAGCCCCAGCATTTT.